This TCR beta chain was captured in a study of early T cells in non-severe SARS-CoV-2 infection (dated by TCRdb to about 2021). Concerning the study at large: Because TCR sequencing relied on bulk RNA taken from unsorted whole blood, pairing of alpha and beta chains was not possible.

Library prep was done by 5' RACE. Sequencing used a NextSeq 500. The TCR library protocol attached unique molecular identifiers to individual cDNA molecules to correct for sequencing error and PCR bias. TCR alpha and beta chains were both sequenced, and the abundances of alpha and beta sequences in each sample were closely correlated with each other. As for the original processing: Decombinator V4 was used to annotate the V gene, J gene and CDR3 of the TCR sequences. TCRs were defined as expanded if a significant change between any two time points was detected under a Poisson model with p below 0.0001. TCR abundances were normalised to the total number of TCRs sequenced in each sample and reported as counts per million. TRAV1-2 paired with TRAJ12, TRAJ20 or TRAJ33 defined MAIT TCRs, while TRAV10 paired with TRAJ18 defined iNKT TCRs. VDJdb, accessed on 1 November 2021, was searched for TCRs annotated for CMV, EBV and SARS-CoV-2, and TCRs annotated for more than one antigen were excluded. In-frame beta chains were kept once TCRdb had trimmed the public reads at Q25 with fastp and called clones with MiXCR. Duplicate CDR3 protein sequences are folded into a single record with the most common DNA and genes. The authors' filters were not applied to this entry. The sample has tens of thousands of distinct CDR3 sequences on record, about 17% of them singletons. Of the sample, approximately 8.4% falls within the top ten clones.

Set within a cohort of healthcare workers in London, UK, this nested case-control study involved weekly PCR testing of nasopharyngeal swabs along with blood sampling. Healthcare workers were recruited between 23 and 31 March 2020, during the week of the UK lockdown, and were followed weekly for up to about 15 weeks. The CDR3 holds 15 amino acids from the cysteine to the phenylalanine. Left in the record is the CDR3 DNA by itself, 45 bases read in frame from the first base. Relative to germline, V is missing 5 bases and J is missing 4 bases, with 7 bases of the junction outside any gene match. CDR1 and CDR2 (SGHVS, FQNEAQ) derive from the germline V gene. Remarks on this clonotype: This receptor's antigen is unknown. Base qualities are not recorded, but no much larger clone differs from it by a single base.

What the research found in general, with its limitations: VDJdb matching was skewed toward anti-spike CD8 responses, so virus-specific expansions were likely underestimated and private and CD4 specificities were missed.

This TCR was recovered from an adult who was a healthcare worker with PCR-confirmed SARS-CoV-2 infection or an uninfected control (not recorded which). Here the sequenced sample was whole blood, taken at baseline. This sequence uses TRBV7-8 and TRBJ1-2, with 10 junctional bases fitting TRBD1. CDR3 loop: CASSPRQGATYGYTF. The nucleotide sequence reads TGTGCCAGCAGCCCAAGACAGGGGGCGACCTATGGCTACACCTTC.